A single T cell receptor (beta chain) is shown here with its context. The target antigen is unknown. This entry belongs to a study of cytomegalovirus exposure and HLA in healthy donors. The PCR used 60 Vbeta and 13 Jbeta primers. Only in-frame clones appear in the TCRdb table, and some are missing; sequencing was by immunoSEQ multiplex PCR. The sample includes under 130,000 clones, 79% seen only once; the top ten take less than 5%. Broader study findings: Associated with cytomegalovirus, according to the listing, were 150 to 200 TCR beta chains. The records held CMV serostatus as the only immune exposure information.

Looked up from germline, CDR1 is LNHDA and CDR2 is SQIVND (reference sequence). This CDR3 has 13 residues. V was cut by 4 bases and J by 0 bases, with 4 bases left in between. The clonotype was recovered from a man between 50 and 59 years old in good health and CMV-seropositive. The chain employs TRBV19 and TRBJ1-3; D unclear. Sequencing input: PBMCs. The CDR3 sequence: CASSTYSGNTIYF. CDR3 DNA sequence: TGTGCCAGTAGTACTTACTCTGGAAACACCATATATTTT.